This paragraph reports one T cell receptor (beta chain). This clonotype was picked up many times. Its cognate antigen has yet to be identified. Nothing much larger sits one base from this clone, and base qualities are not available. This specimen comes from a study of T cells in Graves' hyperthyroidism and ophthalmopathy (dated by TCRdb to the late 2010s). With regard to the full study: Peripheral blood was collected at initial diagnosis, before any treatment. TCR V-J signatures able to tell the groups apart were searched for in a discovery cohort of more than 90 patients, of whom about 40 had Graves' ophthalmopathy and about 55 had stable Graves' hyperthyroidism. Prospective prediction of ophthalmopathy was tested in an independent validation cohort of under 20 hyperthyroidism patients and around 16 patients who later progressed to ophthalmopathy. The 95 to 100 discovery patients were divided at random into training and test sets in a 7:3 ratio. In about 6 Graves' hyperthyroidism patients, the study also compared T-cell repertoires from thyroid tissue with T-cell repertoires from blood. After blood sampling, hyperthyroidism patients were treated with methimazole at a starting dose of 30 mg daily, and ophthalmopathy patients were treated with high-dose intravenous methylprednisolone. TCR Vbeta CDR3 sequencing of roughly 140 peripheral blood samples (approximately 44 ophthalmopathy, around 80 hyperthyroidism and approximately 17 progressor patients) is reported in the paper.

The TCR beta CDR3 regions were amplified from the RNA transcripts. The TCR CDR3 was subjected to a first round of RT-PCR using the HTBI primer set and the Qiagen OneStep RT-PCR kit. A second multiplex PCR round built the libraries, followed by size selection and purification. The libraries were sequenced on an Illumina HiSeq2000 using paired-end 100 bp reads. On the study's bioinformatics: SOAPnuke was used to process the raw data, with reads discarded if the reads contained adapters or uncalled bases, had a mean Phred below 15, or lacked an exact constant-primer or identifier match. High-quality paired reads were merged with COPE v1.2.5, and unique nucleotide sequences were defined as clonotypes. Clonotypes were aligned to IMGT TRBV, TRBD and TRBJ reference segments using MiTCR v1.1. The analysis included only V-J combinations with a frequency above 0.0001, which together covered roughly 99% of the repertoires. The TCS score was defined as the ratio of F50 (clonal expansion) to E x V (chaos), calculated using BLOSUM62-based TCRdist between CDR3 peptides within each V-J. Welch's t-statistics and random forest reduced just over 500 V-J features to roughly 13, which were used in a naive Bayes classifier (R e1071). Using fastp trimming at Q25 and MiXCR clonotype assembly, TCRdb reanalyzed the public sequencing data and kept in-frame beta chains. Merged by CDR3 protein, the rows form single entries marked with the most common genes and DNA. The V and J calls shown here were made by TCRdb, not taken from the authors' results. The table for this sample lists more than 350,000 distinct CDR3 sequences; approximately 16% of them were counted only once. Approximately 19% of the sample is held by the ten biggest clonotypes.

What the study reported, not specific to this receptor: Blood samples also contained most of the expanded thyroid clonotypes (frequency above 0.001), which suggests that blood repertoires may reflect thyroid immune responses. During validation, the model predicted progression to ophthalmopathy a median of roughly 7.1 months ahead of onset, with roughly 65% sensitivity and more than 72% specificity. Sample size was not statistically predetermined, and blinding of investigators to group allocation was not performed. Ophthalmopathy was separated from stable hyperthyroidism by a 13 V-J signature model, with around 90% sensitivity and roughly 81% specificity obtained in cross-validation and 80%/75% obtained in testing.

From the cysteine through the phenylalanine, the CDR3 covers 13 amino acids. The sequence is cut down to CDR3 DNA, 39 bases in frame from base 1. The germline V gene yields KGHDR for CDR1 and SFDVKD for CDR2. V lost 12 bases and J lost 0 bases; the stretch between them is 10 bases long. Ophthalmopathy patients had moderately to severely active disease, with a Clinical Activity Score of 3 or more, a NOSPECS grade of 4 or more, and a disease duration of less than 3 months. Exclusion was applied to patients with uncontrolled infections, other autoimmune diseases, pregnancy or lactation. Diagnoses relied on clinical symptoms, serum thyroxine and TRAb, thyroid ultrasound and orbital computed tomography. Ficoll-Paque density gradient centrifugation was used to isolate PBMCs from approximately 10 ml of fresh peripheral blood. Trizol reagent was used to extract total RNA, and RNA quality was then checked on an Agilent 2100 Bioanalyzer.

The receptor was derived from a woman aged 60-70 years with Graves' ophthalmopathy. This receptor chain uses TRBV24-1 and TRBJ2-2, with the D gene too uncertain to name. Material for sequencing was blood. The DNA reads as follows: TGTGCCGTGTGGGCCGCGAACACCGGGGAGCTGTTTTTT. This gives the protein CAVWAANTGELFF.